This TCR beta chain appears in the sequencing data of a study of OX40 agonist ivuxolimab in advanced cancers. Generated by immunoSEQ multiplex PCR, the TCRdb table keeps only in-frame clones and is missing some. The repertoire holds around 83,000 clones, just over 85% seen once, with about 4% in the top ten. Germline CDR1 and CDR2: SGHVS and FQNEAQ. The CDR3 contains 15 residues. The receptor's source is an adult with an advanced solid tumor such as melanoma, head and neck, liver or kidney cancer. This chain links TRBV7-8 with TRBJ2-5, with 10 bases that match TRBD2. The end of the DNA aligns better with TRBJ2-7, so the J call may be wrong. This specimen was CD4+ or CD8+ T cells sorted from blood, taken in a trial of the OX40 agonist ivuxolimab. The CDR3 reads CASSLDASGSGEQYF. CDR3 coding DNA: TGTGCCAGCAGCTTAGATGCTAGCGGGAGTGGCGAGCAGTACTTC.